The 22 T cell receptor beta chains given below trace back to one sample, sequenced in a study of shared clonotypes between healthy human individuals. The method was immunoSEQ multiplex PCR; TCRdb's version includes in-frame clones alone and lacks a portion of them. The sample lists millions of clones; 85% to 95% were seen once. The sample taken for sequencing was naive CD4+ T cells sorted from blood. Subset denoted: CD45RA+ positively selected. Source of these receptors: a man aged 18-30 years in good health.

As regards this clone: The sample contains more than one DNA sequence encoding this CDR3. The rearrangement joins TRBV7-9 to TRBJ2-2; D unclear. The CDR3 has 14 amino acids. Between the trimmed V and J ends, which lost 5 bases and 1 base, there was a span of 8 bases. Looked up from germline, CDR1 is SEHNR and CDR2 is FQNEAQ (reference sequence). The CDR3 loop reads CASSLQQNTGELFF. CDR3 bases: TGTGCCAGCAGCCTTCAGCAGAACACCGGGGAGCTGTTTTTT. Based on the CDR3 plus reference TRBV7-9 and TRBJ2-2, the full variable domain is DTGVSQNPRHKITKRGQNVTFRCDPISEHNRLYWYRQTLGQGPEFLTYFQNEAQLEKSRLLSDRFSAERPKGSFSTLEIQRTEQGDSAMYLCASSLQQNTGELFFGEGSRLTVL.

This clone was observed once. J is TRBJ2-6 and V is TRBV7-9, with 10 bases that match TRBD1. The CDR3 has 19 residues. Germline V gene data show CDR1 as SEHNR and CDR2 as FQNEAQ (reference sequence). Unmatched junction bases numbered 7, after V lost 2 bases and J lost 0 bases. The CDR3 nucleotides read TGTGCCAGCAGCTTAATCAGGGGACAGGGGCTCTCTGGGGCCAACGTCCTGACTTTC. This codes for CASSLIRGQGLSGANVLTF.

The chain recombines TRBV19 with TRBJ2-1; D remains ambiguous. Germline CDR1 reads LNHDA; CDR2 reads SQIVND (reference sequence). Trimming cost V 5 bases and J 6 bases, with 17 bases left between them. The CDR3 totals 15 residues. The CDR3 DNA reads TGTGCCAGTAGTGCCCAGCTCCCGAGAGGCAATGAGCAGTTCTTC. Amino acid sequence: CASSAQLPRGNEQFF.

With regard to this clone: The sample carries other DNA sequences with the same CDR3. This chain connects TRBV5-1 to TRBJ1-2, with D unresolved. V lost 2 bases, J lost 2 bases, and 7 bases lay in between. The CDR3 runs 13 residues. The germline V gene has CDR1 SGHRS and CDR2 YFSETQ. The CDR3 DNA reads as TGCGCCAGCAGCTTAGGTAGAAACTATGGCTACACCTTC. Its protein is CASSLGRNYGYTF.

The chain combines TRBV5-1 with TRBJ2-3; D is ambiguous. Germline V gene lookup returns CDR1 SGHRS and CDR2 YFSETQ. Trimming cost V 5 bases and J 2 bases, with 9 bases left between them. The CDR3 loop spans 13 amino acids. CDR3 loop: CASRWSTTDTQYF. For the CDR3, the DNA is TGCGCCAGCAGGTGGAGCACCACAGATACGCAGTATTTT.

The rearrangement uses TRBV5-1 and TRBJ2-4, with D tentatively TRBD1 (5 bases). The germline V gene has CDR1 SGHRS and CDR2 YFSETQ. The ends were cut back, 0 bases at V and 0 bases at J, with 13 bases in the middle. This CDR3 has 17 amino acids. The CDR3 sequence: CASSLEGQSVAKNIQYF. The CDR3 DNA is TGCGCCAGCAGCTTGGAGGGGCAGTCCGTAGCCAAAAACATTCAGTACTTC. Filled out from reference TRBV5-1 and TRBJ2-4, the complete variable domain reads KAGVTQTPRYLIKTRGQQVTLSCSPISGHRSVSWYQQTPGQGLQFLFEYFSETQRNKGNFPGRFSGRQFSNSRSEMNVSTLELGDSALYLCASSLEGQSVAKNIQYFGAGTRLSVL.

The V and J genes are TRBV5-1 and TRBJ2-1; the D gene could be TRBD1 or TRBD2 (5 bases each). CDR3 length: 15 residues. Germline loops: CDR1 SGHRS, CDR2 YFSETQ. V was shortened by 0 bases and J by 9 bases, with 16 bases between the two germline ends. CDR3 amino acids: CASSLAGTYSSEQFF. CDR3 DNA sequence: TGCGCCAGCAGCTTGGCCGGGACCTACTCGTCTGAGCAGTTCTTC.

V and J are TRBV5-8 and TRBJ2-7; 9 bases agree with TRBD1. V shed 9 bases and J 5 bases; nucleotides not matched to a gene: 21. This CDR3 comprises 17 residues. CDR1 SGHTS and CDR2 YDEGEE come from the germline V gene. DNA for the CDR3: TGTGCCACTGAACGAAAGCTCCGGGACAGGGTCGTTGACGAGCAGTACTTC. Protein product: CATERKLRDRVVDEQYF.

V and J are TRBV5-4 and TRBJ1-2, with 10 positions matching TRBD1. V gave up 0 bases and J gave up 8 bases; unmatched junction bases: 13. Germline V gene sequence: CDR1 SGHNT, CDR2 YYREEE (reference sequence). The CDR3 is 17 amino acids. In DNA, the CDR3 is TGTGCCAGCAGCTTGGCTCCGACAGGGGGCGTTATGGGGGGCTACACCTTC. This encodes CASSLAPTGGVMGGYTF.

V gene TRBV5-1 combines with J gene TRBJ2-1, with D perhaps matching TRBD2 (6 bases). The CDR3 consists of 15 residues. CDR1 and CDR2 from the germline V gene are SGHRS and YFSETQ. Between the trimmed V and J ends, which lost 2 bases and 6 bases, there was a span of 15 bases. DNA for the CDR3: TGCGCCAGCAGCTTCCCAGGGACTTACCGCAATGAGCAGTTCTTC. As protein: CASSFPGTYRNEQFF.

The CDR3 DNA reads as TGTGCCAGCAGTGAAATCGTCGGGGCAGGCGGGGAGCTGTTTTTT. Residues: CASSEIVGAGGELFF. The J gene is TRBJ2-2, the V gene TRBV2; the D gene could be TRBD1 or TRBD2 (5 bases each). The length of the CDR3 is 15 residues. Germline CDR1 reads SNHLY; CDR2 reads FYNNEI. The ends were cut back, 2 bases at V and 7 bases at J, with 14 bases in the middle. The full variable domain, its missing parts supplied by reference TRBV2 and TRBJ2-2, is EPEVTQTPSHQVTQMGQEVILRCVPISNHLYFYWYRQILGQKVEFLVSFYNNEISEKSEIFDDQFSVERPDGSNFTLKIRSTKLEDSAMYFCASSEIVGAGGELFFGEGSRLTVL.

This rearrangement joins TRBV6-1 to TRBJ2-2; D might be TRBD2 (6 bases). The CDR3 sequence is 12 residues long. Germline CDR1 MNHNS, CDR2 SASEGT. The V and J ends lost 11 bases and 6 bases respectively, with 13 bases between them. CDR3 sequence (DNA): TGTGCCTCGGGACTGCCAGCCGGGGAGCTGTTTTTT. This translates into CASGLPAGELFF.

The rearrangement joins TRBV18 to TRBJ2-6; D unresolved. The V and J ends lost 4 bases and 0 bases respectively, with 19 bases between them. CDR1 KGHSH and CDR2 LQKENI come from the germline V gene. CDR3 length: 19 amino acids. The CDR3 loop reads CASSHFHDLLFSGANVLTF. The DNA for the CDR3 is TGTGCCAGCTCACACTTCCATGACCTACTTTTCTCTGGGGCCAACGTCCTGACTTTC.

The chain recombines TRBV7-9 with TRBJ1-2, with 11 bases fitting TRBD1. V dropped 5 bases and J dropped 0; count of bases not matched to a gene: 8. CDR1 SEHNR and CDR2 FQNEAQ come from the germline V gene (reference sequence). The CDR3 sequence is 17 residues long. DNA of the CDR3: TGTGCCAGCAGCGTCCCCGGGACAGGGGGGACTAACTATGGCTACACCTTC. Amino acid sequence: CASSVPGTGGTNYGYTF.

In its sample, this clone was seen once. The chain couples TRBV15 to TRBJ1-1; 7 bases map to TRBD1. Germline lookup yields CDR1 LNHNV and CDR2 YYDKDF (reference sequence). The CDR3 covers 15 residues. After removal of 2 bases from V and 1 base from J, the junction contained 4 bases not matched to a gene. The chain's CDR3 is CATSRKDRWNTEAFF. The CDR3 nucleotides are TGTGCCACCAGCAGAAAGGACAGGTGGAACACTGAAGCTTTCTTT. Supplemented by reference TRBV15 and TRBJ1-1, the full variable domain reads DAMVIQNPRYQVTQFGKPVTLSCSQTLNHNVMYWYQQKSSQAPKLLFHYYDKDFNNEADTPDNFQSRRPNTSFCFLDIRSPGLGDTAMYLCATSRKDRWNTEAFFGQGTRLTVV.

The CDR3 here is CASSANTGWGYTF. Here the CDR3 DNA reads TGTGCCAGCAGCGCGAACACCGGCTGGGGCTACACCTTC. V is TRBV7-8 and J is TRBJ1-2; no clear D gene. The CDR3 spans 13 residues. Trimming left V 5 bases short and J 8 bases short, with 15 bases between. Germline V gene data show CDR1 as SGHVS and CDR2 as FQNEAQ.

Note on this clone: Different DNA sequences within this sample yield the same CDR3. J is TRBJ2-3 and V is TRBV5-4; possibly TRBD1 or TRBD2 for D (5 bases each). CDR3 size: 13 residues. The germline CDR1 and CDR2 sequences are SGHNT and YYREEE (reference sequence). The V end lost 1 base, the J end lost 6 bases, and 9 bases lay between the germline ends. The chain's CDR3 is CASSLKGTDTQYF. CDR3 bases: TGTGCCAGCAGCTTGAAGGGGACCGATACGCAGTATTTT.

The table lists this clone with a few counts. The chain combines TRBV19 with TRBJ1-2, with no clear D. V was shortened by 6 bases and J by 0 bases, with 14 bases between the two germline ends. CDR3 length: 15 amino acids. Germline V lookup: CDR1 LNHDA, CDR2 SQIVND (reference sequence). DNA for the CDR3: TGTGCCAGTAGCCCCAAGGAGAGAACTAACTATGGCTACACCTTC. The encoded protein is CASSPKERTNYGYTF.

About this clone itself: Other DNA sequences of this sample code for an identical CDR3. The chain combines TRBV11-2 with TRBJ1-5, with a tentative D call TRBD1 (6 bases). This CDR3 contains 16 residues. V lost 2 bases, J lost 2 bases, and 13 bases lay in between. Germline V gives CDR1 SGHAT, CDR2 FQNNGV. CDR3 nucleotides: TGTGCCAGCAGCTTAACGGGGGGCAAGGGCAATCAGCCCCAGCATTTT. Translating gives CASSLTGGKGNQPQHF.

Note on this clone: Other nucleotide sequences from this sample produce the same CDR3. The chain combines TRBV5-1 with TRBJ1-4, with D possibly matching TRBD1 (6 bases). Per the germline V gene, CDR1 is SGHRS and CDR2 is YFSETQ. The V gene lost 0 bases and the J gene lost 7 bases, with 13 bases spanning the gap. This CDR3 is built from 15 residues. This CDR3 is CASSLDGGRGEKLFF. The CDR3 DNA sequence: TGCGCCAGCAGCTTGGATGGAGGCAGGGGTGAAAAACTGTTTTTT.

The chain links TRBV7-2 to TRBJ1-3; D is perhaps TRBD1 (5 bases). V gave up 5 bases and J gave up 9 bases, with 23 bases separating them. The CDR3 totals 16 residues. Germline CDR1 and CDR2: SGHTA and FQGNSA. The CDR3 loop is CASSRGTGRGPGTIYF. The CDR3 DNA is TGTGCCAGCAGCCGGGGGACGGGCCGGGGACCGGGCACCATATATTTT.

The chain couples TRBV28 to TRBJ1-2; no definite D call. The CDR3 extends over 12 amino acids. Germline V gene sequence: CDR1 MDHEN, CDR2 SYDVKM. Between the trimmed V and J ends, which lost 5 bases and 8 bases, there was a span of 12 bases. CDR3 nucleotides: TGTGCCAGCAGTCGGGAGGGTGGGGGCTACACCTTC. Its translation: CASSREGGGYTF.